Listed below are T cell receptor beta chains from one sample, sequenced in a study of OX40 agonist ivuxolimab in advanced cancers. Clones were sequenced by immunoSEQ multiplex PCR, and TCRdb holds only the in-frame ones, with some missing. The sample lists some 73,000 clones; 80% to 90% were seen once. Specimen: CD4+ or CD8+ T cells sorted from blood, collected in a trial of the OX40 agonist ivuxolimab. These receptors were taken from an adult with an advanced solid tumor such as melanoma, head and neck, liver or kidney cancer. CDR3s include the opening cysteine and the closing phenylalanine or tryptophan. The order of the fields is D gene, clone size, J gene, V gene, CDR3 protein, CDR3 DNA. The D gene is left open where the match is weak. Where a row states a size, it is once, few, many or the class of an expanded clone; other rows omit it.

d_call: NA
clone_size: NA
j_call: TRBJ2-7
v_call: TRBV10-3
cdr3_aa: CAITQGIRGYEQYF
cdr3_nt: TGTGCCATCACGCAGGGAATACGGGGCTACGAGCAGTACTTC

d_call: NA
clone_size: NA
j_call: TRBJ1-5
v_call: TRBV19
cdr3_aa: CASSIGRARQPQHF
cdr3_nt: TGTGCCAGTAGTATTGGGAGGGCACGGCAGCCCCAGCATTTT

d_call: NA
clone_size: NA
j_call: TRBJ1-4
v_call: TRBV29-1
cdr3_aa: CSVARTGQNEKLFF
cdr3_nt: TGCAGCGTCGCCCGCACGGGACAAAATGAAAAACTGTTTTTT

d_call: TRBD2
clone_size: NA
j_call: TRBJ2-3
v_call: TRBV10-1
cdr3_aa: CASGEAGRDTQYF
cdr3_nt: TGCGCCAGCGGGGAAGCGGGAAGAGATACGCAGTATTTT

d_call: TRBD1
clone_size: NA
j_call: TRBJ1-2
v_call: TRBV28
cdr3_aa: CASSLGTGRYGYTF
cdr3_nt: TGTGCCAGCAGTTTGGGGACAGGGAGGTATGGCTACACCTTC

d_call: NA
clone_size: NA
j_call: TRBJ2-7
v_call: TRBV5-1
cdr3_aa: CASSLGAGAYEQYF
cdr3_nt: TGCGCCAGCAGCTTGGGGGCAGGAGCCTACGAGCAGTACTTC

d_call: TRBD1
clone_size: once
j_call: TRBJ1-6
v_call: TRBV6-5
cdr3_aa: CASSYSGQPNSPLHF
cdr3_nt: TGTGCCAGCAGTTACTCGGGACAGCCTAATTCACCCCTCCACTTT

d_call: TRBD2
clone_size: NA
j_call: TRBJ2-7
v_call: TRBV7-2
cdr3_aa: CASSLEGSSGAYEQYF
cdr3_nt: TGTGCCAGCAGCTTAGAAGGTTCTAGCGGGGCCTACGAGCAGTACTTC

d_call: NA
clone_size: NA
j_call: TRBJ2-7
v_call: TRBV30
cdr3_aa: CAWSGGVQNEQYF
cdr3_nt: TGTGCCTGGAGTGGAGGGGTCCAAAACGAGCAGTACTTC

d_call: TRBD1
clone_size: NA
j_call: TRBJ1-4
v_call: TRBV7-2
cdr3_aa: CASSSYRGEIEKLFF
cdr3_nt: TGTGCCAGCAGCTCCTACAGGGGTGAAATTGAAAAACTGTTTTTT

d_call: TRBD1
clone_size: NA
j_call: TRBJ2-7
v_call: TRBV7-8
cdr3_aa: CASSLARGLRGLYEQYF
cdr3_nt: TGTGCCAGCAGCTTAGCGCGAGGTTTAAGGGGGCTTTACGAGCAGTACTTC

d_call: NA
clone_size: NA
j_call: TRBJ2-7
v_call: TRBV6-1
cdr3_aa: CASSSYSYEQYF
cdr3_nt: TGTGCCAGTTCTTCTTACTCCTACGAGCAGTACTTC

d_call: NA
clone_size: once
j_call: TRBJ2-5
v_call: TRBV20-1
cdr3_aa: CSARGVETQYF
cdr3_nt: TGCAGTGCTAGGGGGGTCGAGACCCAGTACTTC

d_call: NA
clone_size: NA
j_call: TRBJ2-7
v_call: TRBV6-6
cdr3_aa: CASSSVSGAYEQYF
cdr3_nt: TGTGCCAGCAGTTCAGTTTCCGGGGCCTACGAGCAGTACTTC

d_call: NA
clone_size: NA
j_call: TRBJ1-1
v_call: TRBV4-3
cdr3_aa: CASSQGTANTEAFF
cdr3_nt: TGCGCCAGCAGCCAAGGGACAGCGAACACTGAAGCTTTCTTT

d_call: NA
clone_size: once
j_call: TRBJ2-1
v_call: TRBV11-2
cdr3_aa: CASSLVPRGPYNEQFF
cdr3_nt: TGTGCCAGCAGCTTAGTACCCAGGGGTCCCTACAATGAGCAGTTCTTC